The entry that follows covers one TCR beta chain sequence. What antigen it recognizes has not been identified. The record has no base qualities; no much larger clone is one base away. This entry is derived from a study of blood T cell repertoires in COVID-19 (dated by TCRdb to the early 2020s). Broadly, across the study: Samples covering the acute and convalescent phases of COVID-19 were provided by collaborators in the United States, Italy and Spain. The material from the prospective study consisted of cDNA or gDNA derived from T cells, B-cell-depleted T cells, or PBMCs. Subjects who had been exposed to COVID-19, were actively infected with it, or had recovered from it provided the deeply sampled blood TCRbeta repertoires that made up the dataset. The repertoires were made available in a free public database intended to serve as a resource for research on the immune response to SARS-CoV-2. The samples were drawn from the first 160 participants of the ongoing ImmuneRACE study and from over a thousand subjects provided by 6 global collaborators. Sample metadata almost always included a de-identified subject ID, COVID-19 status, age in years and sex. HLA class I and class II types, where available, came from metadata supplied by the sample provider rather than from assay-based typing. Overall results and qualifications from the work: Clinical and demographic metadata were provided uncurated, with the amount varying by source and participant.

One collaborating source in Seattle enrolled patients while the patients were actively infected and followed the patients over time throughout the course of disease. The collaborating institutions used their own protocols to collect whole blood in K2EDTA tubes. Collaborator samples were shipped for TCRbeta analysis as frozen whole blood, isolated PBMCs, or DNA extracted from either sample type. TCRbeta CDR3 regions were amplified from genomic DNA by means of the immunoSEQ Assay, a bias-controlled multiplex PCR. In the original analysis: Nucleated cell counts per sample were estimated from amplification of reference gene primers within the assay. To quantify the absolute abundance of each unique TCRbeta CDR3 rearrangement, sequence reads were collapsed and filtered. Productive Simpson clonality was computed per sample as the square root of Simpson's diversity index over productive rearrangements. In TCRdb, the immuneACCESS table is reduced to in-frame sequences with V and J assigned. These tables do not hold every clone; where another copy was compared, an unresolved V gene accounts for under half, and the others remain unexplained. V and J calls and clone size are those listed in that table; D and trimming were worked out from the DNA. The sample table holds some 300,000 clones, of which about 87% were seen once. The ten most abundant clones make up roughly 6% of the sample.

CDR1 and CDR2, per the germline V gene, are SGHTA and FQGNSA. The CDR3 measures 15 amino acids from cysteine to phenylalanine. The read is trimmed to its CDR3 DNA, 45 bases read in frame from base 1. Compared with germline, V lacks 6 bases and J lacks 3 bases; bases without a gene match: 8. The sequence came from a woman between 50 and 59 years old with COVID-19, enrolled during active disease. Sequenced input: peripheral blood. This chain is built from TRBV7-2 and TRBJ1-1; 9 central nucleotides agree with TRBD1. The CDR3 region has the sequence CASRKQGARDTEAFF. The bases are TGTGCCAGCAGAAAACAGGGGGCGCGGGACACTGAAGCTTTCTTT.